The rows below give T cell receptor beta chains drawn from one sample of a study of T cells in Graves' hyperthyroidism and ophthalmopathy. TCRdb reprocessed the multiplex PCR reads with MiXCR, giving one entry per CDR3 protein. Among about 500,000 distinct CDR3 sequences listed, 16% were seen once. Sample: blood. All receptors derive from a woman under 30 with Graves' hyperthyroidism. Each CDR3 is given with its conserved first and last residue. The order of the fields is CDR3 length, clone size, J gene, V gene, D gene, CDR3 DNA, CDR3 protein. A D gene is named only where the DNA matches it firmly. Size tells how often a clone was seen (once, few, many) or the class of an expanded clone, and some rows leave it out.

17	many	TRBJ2-7	TRBV12-3/TRBV12-4	TRBD1	TGTGCCAGCAGTTTACCTCTGACAGGGGGCCCAATTTACGAGCAGTACTTC	CASSLPLTGGPIYEQYF
14	many	TRBJ2-7	TRBV5-1	-	TGCGCCAGCAGCTTGGAGGTGGGAGCATCCGAGCAGTACTTC	CASSLEVGASEQYF
16	many	TRBJ2-7	TRBV20-1	-	TGCAGTGCTAGAGATCGGGGTAGAGGGAACTTCTACGAGCAGTACTTC	CSARDRGRGNFYEQYF
13	few	TRBJ2-7	TRBV29-1	-	TGCAGCGTTGAGGACAGTCCCACTTACGAGCAGTACTTC	CSVEDSPTYEQYF
14	-	TRBJ1-6	TRBV28	-	TGTGCCAGCGACATTGGGGCTAATAATTCACCCCTCCACTTT	CASDIGANNSPLHF
15	many	TRBJ2-7	TRBV3-1	TRBD2	TGTGCCAGCAGCCAGATCTCGCGGGAGGGCTACGAGCAGTACTTC	CASSQISREGYEQYF
15	-	TRBJ2-7	TRBV5-4	-	TGTGCCAGCAGCTCCACAGGGATTTTTTCCTACGAGCAGTACTTC	CASSSTGIFSYEQYF
16	few	TRBJ1-4	TRBV18	-	TGTGCCAGCTCACCAGCACCCTATGCAACTAATGAAAAACTGTTTTTT	CASSPAPYATNEKLFF
15	few	TRBJ2-2	TRBV6-1	TRBD1	TGTGCCAGCAGGGATCCGGGACAGGGGTACGGGGAGCTGTTTTTT	CASRDPGQGYGELFF
13	few	TRBJ1-1	TRBV29-1	-	TGCAGCGTAGATAAGGGCCTCACGAATGAAGCTTTCTTT	CSVDKGLTNEAFF
16	-	TRBJ2-6	TRBV4-1	-	TGCGCCAGCAGCCGCCCTTCGGATGCTGGGGCCAACGTCCTGACTTTC	CASSRPSDAGANVLTF
15	few	TRBJ1-6	TRBV5-1	TRBD1	TGCGCCAGCAGCTCCACGACAGGGTCCAATTCACCCCTCCACTTT	CASSSTTGSNSPLHF
15	many	TRBJ2-3	TRBV14	TRBD1	TGTGCCAGCAGACCCCGGGACAGGGGTGTGGATACGCAGTATTTT	CASRPRDRGVDTQYF
15	many	TRBJ2-1	TRBV7-2	-	TGTGCCAGCAATGCTGACGGGGACACCTACAATGAGCAGTTCTTC	CASNADGDTYNEQFF
14	few	TRBJ1-1	TRBV10-1	TRBD1	TGCGCCAGCCCCATGGACAGGGAGGACACTGAAGCTTTCTTT	CASPMDREDTEAFF
15	few	TRBJ1-5	TRBV19	-	TGTGCCAGTAGCATCGGAGAGATTAGCAATCAGCCCCAGCATTTT	CASSIGEISNQPQHF
15	-	TRBJ2-3	TRBV10-3	-	TGTGCCATCAGTCCGCTGGGCGGAAGCACAGATACGCAGTATTTT	CAISPLGGSTDTQYF
15	-	TRBJ2-7	TRBV5-1	TRBD2	TGCGCCAGCAGCTTCGGGACTAGCCCTTCTAGCGAGCAGTACTTC	CASSFGTSPSSEQYF
13	many	TRBJ2-7	TRBV5-1	-	TGCGCCAGCAGCTTGGACGTGGGGACTGAGCAGTACTTC	CASSLDVGTEQYF
14	-	TRBJ2-7	TRBV14	-	TGTGCCAGCAGCCCCGTTGGGACCAAATACGAGCAGTACTTC	CASSPVGTKYEQYF
17	many	TRBJ2-4	TRBV3-1	-	TGTGCCAGCAGCCAAGCCTGGAGGGCCTCGGGGAAAAACATTCAGTACTTC	CASSQAWRASGKNIQYF
13	many	TRBJ2-3	TRBV5-1	-	TGCGCCAGCAGCCCACTGTTGGGGAATACGCAGTATTTT	CASSPLLGNTQYF
15	few	TRBJ2-1	TRBV4-2	TRBD2	TGTGCCAGCAGCCAAGGGGGACTAAACTACAATGAGCAGTTCTTC	CASSQGGLNYNEQFF
14	-	TRBJ1-3	TRBV7-9	-	TGTGCCAGCAGCATGACAGGTTCTGGAAACACCATATATTTT	CASSMTGSGNTIYF
20	many	TRBJ2-5	TRBV12-3/TRBV12-4	-	TGTGCCAGCAGTTTGGACAGGGGGGGAGTAGCGGGAGCCCCCTGGGAGACCCAGTACTTC	CASSLDRGGVAGAPWETQYF
16	many	TRBJ2-2	TRBV28	-	TGTGCCAGCAGTTCCCCAGGAGCCGCGAACACCGGGGAGCTGTTTTTT	CASSSPGAANTGELFF
13	many	TRBJ2-5	TRBV15	TRBD2	TGTGCCAGTACTAGCGGGAGAGGGGAGACCCAGTACTTC	CASTSGRGETQYF
15	many	TRBJ2-3	TRBV6-2/TRBV6-3	-	TGTGCCAGCGTGTTAGGTCTCGGGGGCTCAGATACGCAGTATTTT	CASVLGLGGSDTQYF
15	few	TRBJ2-1	TRBV4-1	TRBD1	TGCGCCAGCACCATGGGGGGACAGGCATACAATGAGCAGTTCTTC	CASTMGGQAYNEQFF
13	-	TRBJ2-3	TRBV19	-	TGTGCCAGTACCCCCGTGGGGAGGAATACGCAGTATTTT	CASTPVGRNTQYF